The clone carrying this T cell receptor (beta chain) has a count of ten or more. This CDR3 is 12 amino acids long. Deletions cut 0 bases from V and 7 bases from J, with 7 bases between. The germline CDR1 and CDR2 sequences are MNHEY and SVGAGI. This sample was included in a study of T cells in Graves' hyperthyroidism and ophthalmopathy. The TCR beta CDR3 regions underwent amplification using RNA transcripts as the source. The HTBI primer set was used in a first-round RT-PCR of the TCR CDR3. TCRdb re-called the multiplex PCR reads with MiXCR, one entry per CDR3 protein. The sample includes hundreds of thousands of distinct CDR3 sequences, about a third of them seen just once.

The source of this sequence is a woman between 40 and 55 years old with Graves' hyperthyroidism. The chain combines TRBV6-5 with TRBJ2-7; D perhaps matches TRBD1 (6 bases). The sample taken for sequencing was blood. The CDR3 region has the DNA TGTGCCAGCAGTTACTCGAGGGGGGAGCAGTACTTC. Protein product: CASSYSRGEQYF.